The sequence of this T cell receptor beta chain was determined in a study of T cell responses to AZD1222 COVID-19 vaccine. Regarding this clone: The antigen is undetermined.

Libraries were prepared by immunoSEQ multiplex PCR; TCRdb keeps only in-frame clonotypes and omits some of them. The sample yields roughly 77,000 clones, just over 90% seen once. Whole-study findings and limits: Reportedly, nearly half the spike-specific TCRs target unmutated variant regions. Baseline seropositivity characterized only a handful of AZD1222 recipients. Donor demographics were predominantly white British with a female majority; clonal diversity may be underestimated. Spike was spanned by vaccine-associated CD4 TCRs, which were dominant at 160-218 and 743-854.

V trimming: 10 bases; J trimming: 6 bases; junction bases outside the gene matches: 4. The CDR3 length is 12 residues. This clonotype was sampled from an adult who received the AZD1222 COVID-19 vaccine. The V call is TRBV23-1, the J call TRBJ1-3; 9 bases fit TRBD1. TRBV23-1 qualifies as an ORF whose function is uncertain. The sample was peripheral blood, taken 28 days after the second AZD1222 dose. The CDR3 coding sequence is TGCGCCACTGGGACAGGGAAAAACACCATATATTTT. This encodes CATGTGKNTIYF.